The 21 T cell receptor beta chains in this list originate from one sample, sequenced in a study of blood T cell repertoires in COVID-19. Sequencing used immunoSEQ multiplex PCR; TCRdb keeps in-frame clones, though not all of them. Here the sample spans about 150,000 clones, under 95% being singletons. Sample: peripheral blood. The receptors shown here come from a man in his fifties or sixties with acute or convalescent COVID-19.

This chain connects TRBV28 to TRBJ1-1; D perhaps matches TRBD1 (5 bases). V was shortened by 6 bases and J by 1 base, with 9 bases between the two germline ends. Germline CDR1 reads MDHEN; CDR2 reads SYDVKM. The CDR3 has 13 amino acids. CDR3 sequence: CASRPGWNTEAFF. The CDR3 DNA sequence: TGTGCCAGCAGGCCAGGGTGGAACACTGAAGCTTTCTTT.

V gene TRBV29-1 combines with J gene TRBJ2-7; 7 positions match TRBD1. Germline CDR1 and CDR2: SQVTM and ANQGSEA. The CDR3 length is 13 residues. V lost 6 bases and J lost 6; bases outside the gene matches: 11. CDR3 amino acids: CSVAGYRGFEQYF. The DNA of the CDR3 is TGCAGCGTGGCTGGATACAGGGGTTTCGAGCAGTACTTC.

The chain is built from TRBV19 and TRBJ1-2, with D unresolved. The CDR3 has 12 residues. V was shortened by 9 bases and J by 8 bases, with 16 bases between the two germline ends. Germline lookup yields CDR1 LNHDA and CDR2 SQIVND (reference sequence). CDR3 DNA: TGTGCCAGCTCTTGGGCCTTCGCGGGCTACACCTTC. This codes for CASSWAFAGYTF.

The rearrangement links TRBV6-2 or TRBV6-3 to TRBJ1-5; D perhaps matches TRBD1 (6 bases). CDR1 and CDR2 from the germline V gene are MNHEY and SVGEGT. V lost 0 bases and J lost 5, with 23 bases in between. This CDR3 has 19 residues. The CDR3 region is CASSYSTDTGSRRHQPQHF. DNA of the CDR3: TGTGCCAGCAGTTACTCCACCGACACAGGGAGTAGACGTCATCAGCCCCAGCATTTT.

This sequence joins TRBV7-9 and TRBJ2-3; 8 bases map to TRBD2. Losses at the gene ends were 5 bases for V and 2 bases for J; bases not matched to a gene: 12. The CDR3 contains 17 residues. The germline V gene encodes CDR1 SEHNR and CDR2 FQNEAQ (reference sequence). The CDR3 nucleotides are TGTGCCAGCAGCCAATCTTATGGCGGGGGGAACACAGATACGCAGTATTTT. Translation gives CASSQSYGGGNTDTQYF. The complete variable domain, with remaining parts taken from reference TRBV7-9 and TRBJ2-3, reads DTGVSQNPRHKITKRGQNVTFRCDPISEHNRLYWYRQTLGQGPEFLTYFQNEAQLEKSRLLSDRFSAERPKGSFSTLEIQRTEQGDSAMYLCASSQSYGGGNTDTQYFGPGTRLTVL.

The chain carries TRBV24-1 and TRBJ2-2, with 10 bases identical to TRBD1. CDR3 length: 17 amino acids. J was trimmed by 7 bases and V by 5 bases; bases with no gene match: 12. CDR1 KGHDR and CDR2 SFDVKD come from the germline V gene. The CDR3 DNA is TGTGCCACCAGTGCCCCTCCCGGGACAGGGGACCTCGGGGAGCTGTTTTTT. Its translation is CATSAPPGTGDLGELFF.

This sequence joins TRBV10-2 and TRBJ1-1; 8 nucleotides align to TRBD1. After removal of 6 bases from V and 6 bases from J, the junction contained 6 bases not matched to a gene. In germline, CDR1 is WSHSY, CDR2 SAAADI. This CDR3 has 13 residues. The CDR3 coding sequence is TGCGCCAGCAGACTCGACAGGGGAGCTGAAGCTTTCTTT. Amino acids: CASRLDRGAEAFF.

This clone was observed a handful of times. This chain uses TRBV7-2 with TRBJ1-1, with 8 positions matching TRBD1. CDR3 length equals 15 residues. J was trimmed by 1 base and V by 8 bases; bases with no gene match: 9. CDR1 and CDR2 (germline): SGHTA, FQGNSA. The CDR3 loop is CASLRQGLSNTEAFF. The DNA of the CDR3 is TGTGCCAGCTTAAGACAGGGGCTTTCGAACACTGAAGCTTTCTTT. The whole variable domain, remainder taken from reference TRBV7-2 and TRBJ1-1, is GAGVSQSPSNKVTEKGKDVELRCDPISGHTALYWYRQSLGQGLEFLIYFQGNSAPDKSGLPSDRFSAERTGGSVSTLTIQRTQQEDSAVYLCASLRQGLSNTEAFFGQGTRLTVV.

V is TRBV5-1 and J is TRBJ2-1; possibly TRBD2 for D (6 bases). V shed 3 bases and J shed 4 bases, with 11 bases lying between them. CDR1 is SGHRS and CDR2 is YFSETQ in the germline V gene. This CDR3 comprises 14 residues. DNA of the CDR3: TGCGCCAGCAGCTCAACCGGGACTTACAATGAGCAGTTCTTC. Encoded protein: CASSSTGTYNEQFF.

V usage is TRBV19 and J usage is TRBJ1-2; no clear D gene. The V end lost 6 bases, the J end lost 4 bases, and 12 bases lay between the germline ends. This CDR3 comprises 13 residues. CDR1 and CDR2 from the germline V gene are LNHDA and SQIVND (reference sequence). The CDR3 bases are TGTGCCAGTAGCCGTCGGGATTTCTATGGCTACACCTTC. This encodes CASSRRDFYGYTF.

The CDR3 sequence is CASSADRATGLVEKLFF. Here the CDR3 DNA reads TGTGCCAGCAGTGCAGACAGGGCTACCGGTTTAGTCGAAAAACTGTTTTTT. The rearrangement links TRBV6-1 to TRBJ1-4; 7 positions agree with TRBD1. CDR3 length: 17 residues. Losses at the gene ends were 4 bases for V and 8 bases for J; bases not matched to a gene: 16. CDR1 is MNHNS, CDR2 SASEGT, per germline.

V is TRBV28 and J is TRBJ1-2; D may be TRBD1 (5 bases). The CDR3 loop spans 16 amino acids. Germline loops: CDR1 MDHEN, CDR2 SYDVKM. V lost 1 base, J lost 6 bases, and 18 bases lay in between. CDR3 bases: TGTGCCAGCAGTTTATTCGGGGCTCTCAGGAGGGATGGCTACACCTTC. Translating it yields CASSLFGALRRDGYTF.

This chain uses TRBV7-9 with TRBJ2-5; 8 bases fit TRBD2. The trim removed 5 bases at V and 5 bases at J, leaving 7 bases unmatched. Germline V gene sequence: CDR1 SEHNR, CDR2 FQNEAQ (reference sequence). This CDR3 spans 14 amino acids. This CDR3 reads CASSTLAGGETQYF. The CDR3 DNA is TGTGCCAGCAGCACCCTCGCGGGGGGTGAGACCCAGTACTTC.

This chain connects TRBV18 to TRBJ1-2, with TRBD1 as a possible D gene (5 bases). The CDR3 covers 14 residues. V lost 2 bases and J 2 bases, leaving 9 bases between the germline ends. Germline loops: CDR1 KGHSH, CDR2 LQKENI. CDR3 DNA: TGTGCCAGCTCACCATCGACAGCGAACTATGGCTACACCTTC. This codes for CASSPSTANYGYTF.

The rearrangement links TRBV9 to TRBJ2-7; D is unclear. Per germline, CDR1 SGDLS and CDR2 YYNGEE. The CDR3 has 13 residues. The V and J ends lost 6 bases and 2 bases respectively, with 12 bases between them. The CDR3 DNA reads TGTGCCAGCACCCCAGACAATCCCTACGAGCAGTACTTC. Translation: CASTPDNPYEQYF. Combining the CDR3 with reference TRBV9 and TRBJ2-7 gives the whole variable domain DSGVTQTPKHLITATGQRVTLRCSPRSGDLSVYWYQQSLDQGLQFLIQYYNGEERAKGNILERFSAQQFPDLHSELNLSSLELGDSALYFCASTPDNPYEQYFGPGTRLTVT.

This clone was recorded a few times. V is TRBV24-1 and J is TRBJ2-5; TRBD1 matches 7 bases. J gave up 5 bases and V 3 bases, and 8 bases lay outside the gene matches. Germline loops: CDR1 KGHDR, CDR2 SFDVKD. The CDR3 is 15 residues long. CDR3 nucleotides: TGTGCCACCAGTGATCCTAGGACAGGTCTGGAGACCCAGTACTTC. Residues: CATSDPRTGLETQYF.

This chain joins TRBV6-2 or TRBV6-3 and TRBJ1-2; the D gene is possibly TRBD1 (5 bases). CDR3 length: 16 amino acids. The ends were cut back, 4 bases at V and 1 base at J, with 16 bases in the middle. Germline CDR1 reads MNHEY; CDR2 reads SVGEGT. This chain's CDR3 is CASSWGPGSLNYGYTF. The CDR3, as DNA: TGTGCCAGCAGTTGGGGCCCCGGCAGCCTTAACTATGGCTACACCTTC.

The V and J genes are TRBV28 and TRBJ2-5, with 7 positions matching TRBD1. Per germline, CDR1 MDHEN and CDR2 SYDVKM. The length of the CDR3 is 14 residues. Losses at the gene ends were 5 bases for V and 5 bases for J; bases not matched to a gene: 8. The CDR3 sequence is CASSPYRGMETQYF. CDR3 nucleotides: TGTGCCAGCAGTCCATACAGGGGAATGGAGACCCAGTACTTC.

The genes are TRBV19 and TRBJ1-5; weak D call: TRBD1 (5 bases). The CDR3 contains 14 residues. Germline V gives CDR1 LNHDA, CDR2 SQIVND (reference sequence). The V and J ends lost 5 bases and 2 bases respectively, with 10 bases between them. CDR3: CASSVGGGNQPQHF. Here the CDR3 DNA reads TGTGCCAGTAGTGTTGGGGGGGGCAATCAGCCCCAGCATTTT.

The chain combines TRBV3-1 (or the pseudogene TRBV3-2) with TRBJ2-2, with 12 bases that match TRBD2. This CDR3 spans 15 amino acids. Germline CDR1 is LGHDT and CDR2 is YNNKEL (reference sequence). J was trimmed by 9 bases and V by 4 bases; bases with no gene match: 6. CDR3 DNA sequence: TGTGCCAGCAGCCCACAGACTAGCGGGGGACGGGAGCTGTTTTTT. Translating gives CASSPQTSGGRELFF.

This sequence joins TRBV27 and TRBJ1-5, with unresolved D. Germline CDR1 and CDR2: MNHEY and SMNVEV (reference sequence). This CDR3 contains 13 residues. V was clipped by 6 bases and J by 7 bases, with 13 bases between them. The CDR3 DNA is TGTGCCAGCAGACCCTTCGGGGAACAGCCCCAGCATTTT. Protein sequence: CASRPFGEQPQHF.